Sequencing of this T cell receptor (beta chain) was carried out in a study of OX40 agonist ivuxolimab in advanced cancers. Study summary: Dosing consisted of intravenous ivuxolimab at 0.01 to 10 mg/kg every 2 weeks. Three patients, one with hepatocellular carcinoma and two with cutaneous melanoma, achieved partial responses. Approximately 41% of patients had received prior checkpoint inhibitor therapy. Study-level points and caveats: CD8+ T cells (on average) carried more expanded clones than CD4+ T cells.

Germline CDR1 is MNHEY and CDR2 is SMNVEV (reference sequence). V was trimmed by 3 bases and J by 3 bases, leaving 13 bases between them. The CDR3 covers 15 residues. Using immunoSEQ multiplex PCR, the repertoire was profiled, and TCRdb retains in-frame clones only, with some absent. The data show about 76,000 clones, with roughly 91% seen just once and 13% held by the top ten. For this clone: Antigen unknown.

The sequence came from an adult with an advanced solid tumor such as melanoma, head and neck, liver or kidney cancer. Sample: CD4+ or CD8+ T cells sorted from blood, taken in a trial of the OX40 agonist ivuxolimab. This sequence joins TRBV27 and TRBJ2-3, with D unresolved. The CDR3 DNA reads TGTGCCAGCAGTTTTAGGTGGGCTCAGACAGATACGCAGTATTTT. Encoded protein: CASSFRWAQTDTQYF.